These 30 T cell receptor beta chains came from one sample sequenced in a study of cytotoxic CD8 clonotypes in ibrutinib-treated CLL. Measured with immunoSEQ multiplex PCR; TCRdb has only the in-frame clones, and not every one. The sample lists fewer than 150,000 clones; 80% to 85% were seen once. This sample comprised PBMCs, obtained after 24 months of ibrutinib treatment. The receptors shown here come from a human donor with chronic lymphocytic leukemia.

V gene TRBV6-5 combines with J gene TRBJ2-7; D call uncertain. The CDR3 sequence is 13 residues long. V lost 6 bases to trimming and J lost 4 bases, with 13 bases between them. Germline V CDR1 and CDR2: MNHEY, SVGAGI. CDR3 amino acids: CASSPGLGYEQYF. The CDR3 nucleotides read TGTGCCAGCAGCCCGGGCTTGGGGTACGAGCAGTACTTC.

The chain uses TRBV6-5 and TRBJ1-1, with TRBD1 as a possible D gene (5 bases). This CDR3 contains 14 residues. The germline V gene has CDR1 MNHEY and CDR2 SVGAGI. The germline V and J ends were trimmed by 2 bases and 4 bases, with 11 bases remaining between them. The CDR3 reads CASSYNRRGTEAFF. The CDR3 DNA sequence: TGTGCCAGCAGTTACAACAGGAGGGGCACTGAAGCTTTCTTT.

This clone turned up a few times. This chain uses TRBV27 with TRBJ1-2; TRBD1 aligns across 8 bases. Germline V gene sequence: CDR1 MNHEY, CDR2 SMNVEV (reference sequence). Trimming removed 4 bases from V and 5 bases from J; junction bases left unmatched: 9. The CDR3 spans 15 residues. The CDR3 spells CASSSPYRGSYGYTF. For the CDR3, the DNA is TGTGCCAGCAGTTCACCATACAGGGGGTCGTATGGCTACACCTTC.

This chain links TRBV18 with TRBJ2-5; TRBD2 aligns across 8 bases. Germline assignment: CDR1 KGHSH and CDR2 LQKENI. The J segment lost 4 bases and the V segment lost 1 base, leaving 2 bases of the junction unmatched. The CDR3 sequence is 14 residues long. In DNA form, the CDR3 reads TGTGCCAGCTCACCACGAAGCGGGGGAGAGACCCAGTACTTC. Residues: CASSPRSGGETQYF.

The chain carries TRBV7-9 and TRBJ1-1; 10 positions match TRBD1. CDR1 is SEHNR, CDR2 FQNEAQ, per germline (reference sequence). CDR3 length: 18 amino acids. J gave up 4 bases and V 0 bases, and 11 bases lay outside the gene matches. This CDR3 reads CASSLASFPRDRGTEAFF. CDR3 in DNA: TGTGCCAGCAGCTTAGCATCCTTTCCTCGGGACAGGGGCACTGAAGCTTTCTTT.

The chain recombines TRBV2 with TRBJ1-2; D is possibly TRBD1 (6 bases). The length of the CDR3 is 14 residues. Germline CDR1 SNHLY, CDR2 FYNNEI. V shed 2 bases and J shed 3 bases, with 10 bases lying between them. Here the CDR3 DNA reads TGTGCCAGCAGTGAACAGGGGAACGACTATGGCTACACCTTC. This codes for CASSEQGNDYGYTF.

The chain uses TRBV10-3 and TRBJ1-2; D call uncertain. This CDR3 has 13 amino acids. V was cut by 4 bases and J by 8 bases, with 14 bases left in between. Germline CDR1 and CDR2: ENHRY and SYGVKD. CDR3 sequence (DNA): TGTGCCATCAGTGGGCGGGAATCGAAGGGCTACACCTTC. This sequence encodes CAISGRESKGYTF.

Written as DNA, the CDR3 is TGTGCCAGCAGCTTTGAGGAGCTACGGGGGGCTTTCTTT. The encoded protein is CASSFEELRGAFF. V usage is TRBV7-9 and J usage is TRBJ1-1, with D possibly being TRBD1 (5 bases). The CDR3 totals 13 residues. Looked up from germline, CDR1 is SEHNR and CDR2 is FQNEAQ (reference sequence). V was shortened by 3 bases and J by 11 bases, with 16 bases between the two germline ends.

V and J are TRBV7-3 and TRBJ2-1; 9 bases are shared with TRBD1. CDR1 is SGHTA and CDR2 is FQGTGA in the germline V gene. The CDR3 runs 16 residues. The J segment lost 3 bases and the V segment lost 1 base, leaving 4 bases of the junction unmatched. CDR3 sequence reads: CASSLMGQGGYNEQFF. CDR3 bases: TGTGCCAGCAGCTTAATGGGACAGGGTGGCTACAATGAGCAGTTCTTC.

This chain joins TRBV11-3 and TRBJ2-7, with 12 bases aligning to TRBD1. This CDR3 is 15 amino acids long. V trimming: 6 bases; J trimming: 5 bases; junction bases outside the gene matches: 8. Germline V CDR1 and CDR2: SGHNT, YENEEA. This CDR3 is CASSGSGTGGNEQYF. CDR3 coding DNA: TGTGCCAGCAGTGGGTCCGGGACAGGGGGCAACGAGCAGTACTTC.

V usage is TRBV2 and J usage is TRBJ1-1, with no clear D. Germline V CDR1 and CDR2: SNHLY, FYNNEI. The CDR3 has 13 amino acids. Trimming removed 4 bases from V and 1 base from J, with 7 bases in between. CDR3 DNA sequence: TGTGCCAGCAGTGTTGAAGCGAACACTGAAGCTTTCTTT. Translation gives CASSVEANTEAFF.

The count of this clone is one. The CDR3 DNA reads as TGTGCCAGCAGACCGCAACGGGGGCGACGTAATGAGCAGTTCTTC. Its protein product is CASRPQRGRRNEQFF. The chain employs TRBV7-2 and TRBJ2-1; D assignment may be TRBD1 or TRBD2 (6 bases each). Germline CDR1 reads SGHTA; CDR2 reads FQGNSA. V lost 6 bases and J 7 bases, leaving 19 bases between the germline ends. The CDR3 has 15 residues.

V usage is TRBV5-1 and J usage is TRBJ2-5; perhaps TRBD1 as D (6 bases). Deletions cut 4 bases from V and 3 bases from J, with 10 bases between. Germline loops: CDR1 SGHRS, CDR2 YFSETQ. The CDR3 runs 13 residues. The chain's CDR3 is CASSPDSEETQYF. In DNA form, the CDR3 reads TGCGCCAGCAGCCCGGACAGTGAAGAGACCCAGTACTTC.

This sequence joins TRBV21-1 and TRBJ1-2; the D call of TRBD1 is as the table states it, not checked on the DNA. TRBV21-1 is designated a pseudogene. The CDR3 is made up of 16 amino acids. The CDR3 spells CASSKGWTGKFDGYTF. In DNA form, the CDR3 reads TGTGCCAGCAGCAAAGGGTGGACAGGGAAGTTCGATGGCTACACCTTC.

This chain joins TRBV7-8 and TRBJ1-1; no reliable D call. The CDR3 loop spans 11 amino acids. V was cut by 5 bases and J by 8 bases, with 9 bases left in between. The germline gives CDR1 SGHVS, CDR2 FQNEAQ. As DNA, the CDR3 is TGTGCCAGCAGCCCATTGTTAGAAGCTTTCTTT. The encoded protein is CASSPLLEAFF.

The rearrangement uses TRBV6-1 and TRBJ1-2; tentatively, D is TRBD1 (6 bases). Deletions cut 0 bases from V and 4 bases from J, with 15 bases between. The CDR3 has 16 residues. The germline V gene has CDR1 MNHNS and CDR2 SASEGT. The CDR3 DNA sequence: TGTGCCAGCAGTGAAGCTATTGCAGGGGACTTCTATGGCTACACCTTC. Encoded protein: CASSEAIAGDFYGYTF.

The chain couples TRBV27 to TRBJ1-1, with 7 bases fitting TRBD1. CDR1 is MNHEY, CDR2 SMNVEV, per germline (reference sequence). V was clipped by 5 bases and J by 5 bases; unmatched bases: 11. This CDR3 spans 15 amino acids. The CDR3 here is CASSRYSEGATEAFF. The CDR3 bases are TGTGCCAGCAGTCGCTATAGCGAGGGGGCTACTGAAGCTTTCTTT.

J is TRBJ1-3 and V is TRBV2, with TRBD1 matching 9 bases. The trim removed 6 bases at V and 2 bases at J, leaving 8 bases unmatched. The germline V gene has CDR1 SNHLY and CDR2 FYNNEI. The CDR3 has 16 amino acids. CDR3 residues: CASSPYGDRAGNTIYF. Written as DNA, the CDR3 is TGTGCCAGCAGCCCCTATGGGGACAGGGCTGGAAACACCATATATTTT.

The chain links TRBV27 to TRBJ1-1; 7 nucleotides agree with TRBD1. There are 14 residues in the CDR3. Germline loops: CDR1 MNHEY, CDR2 SMNVEV (reference sequence). V shed 5 bases, J shed 6 bases, and the junction held 9 bases outside the gene matches. The CDR3 protein is CASSVRRRGPEAFF. Here the CDR3 DNA reads TGTGCCAGCAGTGTTCGAAGAAGGGGGCCTGAAGCTTTCTTT.

The rearrangement uses TRBV7-3 and TRBJ2-1; D possibly corresponds to TRBD1 (6 bases). In germline, CDR1 is SGHTA, CDR2 FQGTGA. V shed 3 bases and J shed 10 bases, with 13 bases lying between them. The CDR3 has 13 amino acids. As DNA, the CDR3 is TGTGCCAGCAGCTTCAATAGGGGGTTCGAGCAGTTCTTC. It codes for CASSFNRGFEQFF. The whole variable domain, filled in from reference TRBV7-3 and TRBJ2-1, reads GAGVSQTPSNKVTEKGKYVELRCDPISGHTALYWYRQSLGQGPEFLIYFQGTGAADDSGLPNDRFFAVRPEGSVSTLKIQRTERGDSAVYLCASSFNRGFEQFFGPGTRLTVL.

The V gene is TRBV27, the J gene TRBJ2-3; D tentatively reads TRBD1 or TRBD2 (5 bases each). The V end was cut by 5 bases, the J end by 5 bases, with 17 bases between. This CDR3 spans 15 amino acids. CDR1 and CDR2 (germline): MNHEY, SMNVEV (reference sequence). The CDR3 sequence is CASSPRDVGGDTQYF. The CDR3 bases are TGTGCCAGCAGTCCCCGGGACGTCGGAGGAGATACGCAGTATTTT.

This clone was picked up one time. The chain has TRBV6-1 and TRBJ2-6; D gene uncertain. The CDR3 has 14 amino acids. Germline loops: CDR1 MNHNS, CDR2 SASEGT. The germline V and J ends were trimmed by 3 bases and 4 bases, with 7 bases remaining between them. CDR3 sequence: CASSEGSGANVLTF. The CDR3 DNA reads TGTGCCAGCAGTGAGGGGTCGGGGGCCAACGTCCTGACTTTC.

The V call is TRBV19, the J call TRBJ1-1; a weak D match, TRBD1 (5 bases). The CDR3 sequence is 12 residues long. Trimming left V 3 bases short and J 11 bases short, with 13 bases between. The germline V gene has CDR1 LNHDA and CDR2 SQIVND (reference sequence). The CDR3 coding sequence is TGTGCCAGTAGTATCCCCTCGGGGGGGGCTTTCTTT. It encodes CASSIPSGGAFF.

The rearrangement uses TRBV20-1 and TRBJ2-1; D is undetermined. Germline CDR1 DFQATT, CDR2 SNEGSKA (reference sequence). The CDR3 spans 11 residues. Trimming took off 4 bases at V and 4 bases at J, with 5 bases between the two ends. The CDR3 coding sequence is TGCAGTGCTATCGGGTACAATGAGCAGTTCTTC. It codes for CSAIGYNEQFF.

The DNA for the CDR3 is TGTGCCATCAGCCGACAGTCAGTGGGACTAGCGGGGCAAGAGACCCAGTACTTC. This gives the protein CAISRQSVGLAGQETQYF. This chain joins TRBV10-3 and TRBJ2-5, with 13 bases that match TRBD2. V trimming: 6 bases; J trimming: 2 bases; junction bases outside the gene matches: 12. The CDR3 loop spans 18 amino acids. The V gene's germline CDR1 is ENHRY and CDR2 SYGVKD.

The chain has TRBV5-1 and TRBJ1-6; possible D gene TRBD1, 5 bases. Germline loops: CDR1 SGHRS, CDR2 YFSETQ. This CDR3 has 14 residues. Deletions cut 7 bases from V and 8 bases from J, with 16 bases between. CDR3 DNA sequence: TGCGCCAGCGCTGACAACTTCAGGGATTCACCCCTCCACTTT. Amino acid sequence: CASADNFRDSPLHF.

This sequence joins TRBV30 and TRBJ2-7; TRBD1 agrees at 8 bases. CDR3 length equals 12 residues. Germline trimming cut 0 bases from V and 6 bases from J; bases unmatched to any gene: 1. The germline CDR1 and CDR2 sequences are GTSNPN and SVGIG (reference sequence). In nucleotides, the CDR3 is TGTGCCTGGAGTGTGACAGGGGTCGAGCAGTACTTC. Its protein is CAWSVTGVEQYF.

The chain employs TRBV10-2 and TRBJ2-7; D unresolved. The germline gives CDR1 WSHSY, CDR2 SAAADI. V dropped 3 bases and J dropped 1 base, with 4 bases sitting between them. The CDR3 spans 12 residues. The CDR3 is CASSERSYEQYF. The CDR3 DNA follows: TGCGCCAGCAGTGAAAGATCCTACGAGCAGTACTTC.

The chain combines TRBV9 with TRBJ1-6; D is ambiguous. Germline V CDR1 and CDR2: SGDLS, YYNGEE. Trimming removed 5 bases from V and 7 bases from J, with 13 bases in between. This CDR3 contains 14 residues. The CDR3 nucleotides read TGTGCCAGCAGTATAAAGGGTTGGAATTCACCCCTCCACTTT. It is translated as CASSIKGWNSPLHF.

V and J are TRBV6-5 and TRBJ1-2, with 8 bases that match TRBD1. This CDR3 has 16 residues. Germline V gives CDR1 MNHEY, CDR2 SVGAGI. J was trimmed by 3 bases and V by 2 bases; bases with no gene match: 8. CDR3 coding DNA: TGTGCCAGCAGTTACAAGTTGGTGGACAGGGACTATGGCTACACCTTC. Translating it yields CASSYKLVDRDYGYTF.